This section outlines one TCR beta chain sequence together with its context. The sample comes from a study of cytomegalovirus exposure and HLA in healthy donors. The PCR ran on 60 Vbeta and 13 Jbeta primers. Using immunoSEQ multiplex PCR, the repertoire was profiled, and TCRdb retains in-frame clones only, with some absent. The sample has under 150,000 clones; roughly four fifths are singletons. The source is a male donor in good health and CMV-seronegative. The specimen was PBMCs.

CDR3 in DNA: TGTGCCAGCAGCCCCACGTGGCCTGAAGCTTTCTTT. This translates into CASSPTWPEAFF. V is TRBV7-9 and J is TRBJ1-1; unclear D gene. The V end was cut by 5 bases, the J end by 6 bases, with 10 bases between. The CDR3 contains 12 residues. Germline loops: CDR1 SEHNR, CDR2 FQNEAQ (reference sequence).